Each of the 15 T cell receptor beta chains below was sequenced from the same sample in a study of shared clonotypes between healthy human individuals. The method was immunoSEQ multiplex PCR; TCRdb's version includes in-frame clones alone and lacks a portion of them. The sample holds about 1.1 million clones, more than 75% seen once. What was sequenced was memory CD4+ T cells from PBMCs. Noted subset: CD45RA-negative fraction. These receptors all come from a man younger than 35 in good health. Some clones in this sample may be carry-over from other donors' samples.

This chain connects TRBV6-5 to TRBJ1-5; a possible D gene is TRBD1 (5 bases). The CDR3 is 15 amino acids. CDR1 is MNHEY and CDR2 is SVGAGI in the germline V gene. The V gene lost 2 bases and the J gene lost 0 bases, with 8 bases spanning the gap. The CDR3 sequence is CASSYGGGSNQPQHF. The CDR3 nucleotides read TGTGCCAGCAGTTACGGGGGGGGTAGCAATCAGCCCCAGCATTTT.

This clone is a singleton in its sample. Other nucleotide sequences in the sample specify the same CDR3. V gene TRBV20-1 combines with J gene TRBJ2-3; D ambiguous. CDR3 length: 11 residues. The germline V and J ends were trimmed by 1 base and 4 bases, with 3 bases remaining between them. Germline values: CDR1 DFQATT, CDR2 SNEGSKA (reference sequence). In DNA form, the CDR3 reads TGCAGTGCTAGAGTATCAGATACGCAGTATTTT. This sequence encodes CSARVSDTQYF.

The V call is TRBV5-8, the J call TRBJ1-1; the D gene is possibly TRBD1 (6 bases). Per germline, CDR1 SGHTS and CDR2 YDEGEE. The CDR3 runs 13 residues. Deletions cut 5 bases from V and 2 bases from J, with 10 bases between. The CDR3 DNA reads as TGTGCCAGCAGACAGGGACTTAACACTGAAGCTTTCTTT. As protein: CASRQGLNTEAFF.

The chain recombines TRBV7-9 with TRBJ1-1; unclear D gene. Germline values: CDR1 SEHNR, CDR2 FQNEAQ (reference sequence). CDR3 length: 13 residues. With 3 bases removed from V and 0 bases from J, the gap between germline ends came to 5 bases. The CDR3 loop is CASSFEVNTEAFF. As DNA, the CDR3 is TGTGCCAGCAGCTTCGAAGTGAACACTGAAGCTTTCTTT.

This chain uses TRBV6-1 with TRBJ1-4; D gene uncertain. Germline V gene sequence: CDR1 MNHNS, CDR2 SASEGT. The CDR3 spans 15 residues. The V end was cut by 8 bases, the J end by 2 bases, with 15 bases between. CDR3 sequence (DNA): TGTGCCAGCGGCATGCAAGCCTGGACTAATGAAAAACTGTTTTTT. Translation gives CASGMQAWTNEKLFF.

V gene TRBV5-1 combines with J gene TRBJ2-3; TRBD2 matches 7 bases. CDR3 size: 15 residues. Losses at the gene ends were 1 base for V and 3 bases for J; bases not matched to a gene: 5. Germline V gene lookup returns CDR1 SGHRS and CDR2 YFSETQ. In DNA form, the CDR3 reads TGCGCCAGCAGCTTGTCGGGACTACGAACAGATACGCAGTATTTT. This encodes CASSLSGLRTDTQYF.

This clone was seen only once. One junction end disagrees with the germline gene, perhaps due to a read error. This chain connects TRBV7-9 to TRBJ2-5; TRBD2 aligns across 11 bases. This CDR3 is built from 15 residues. The germline V gene has CDR1 SEHNR and CDR2 FQNEAQ (reference sequence). The CDR3 nucleotides read TGTGCCAGCAGCCCATCGTTGGGGACTAGCGGAGCCGCCAACTTC. This translates into CASSPSLGTSGAANF. The full variable domain, completed using reference TRBV7-9 and TRBJ2-5, is DTGVSQNPRHKITKRGQNVTFRCDPISEHNRLYWYRQTLGQGPEFLTYFQNEAQLEKSRLLSDRFSAERPKGSFSTLEIQRTEQGDSAMYLCASSPSLGTSGAANFGPGTRLLVL.

There are a few counts of this clone. The chain carries TRBV11-2 and TRBJ2-1; possibly TRBD2 for D (5 bases). Trimming stripped 5 bases from V and 5 bases from J, with 16 bases between. This CDR3 comprises 15 residues. Germline loops: CDR1 SGHAT, CDR2 FQNNGV. Written as DNA, the CDR3 is TGTGCCAGCAGCCCACCGTATCGGGAAAACAATGAGCAGTTCTTC. It is translated as CASSPPYRENNEQFF.

With regard to this clone: This CDR3 is also generated by other DNA sequences in the sample. The chain carries TRBV5-1 and TRBJ2-3; D gene uncertain. Germline lookup yields CDR1 SGHRS and CDR2 YFSETQ. Trimming pared 2 bases from V and 2 bases from J, leaving 9 bases between. This CDR3 spans 14 amino acids. This chain's CDR3 is CASSLFLITDTQYF. The CDR3 nucleotides read TGCGCCAGCAGCTTATTTTTGATCACAGATACGCAGTATTTT.

The rearrangement links TRBV28 to TRBJ2-7; 10 bases are shared with TRBD1. V lost 4 bases and J lost 7; bases outside the gene matches: 13. Germline-derived CDR1 and CDR2 are MDHEN and SYDVKM. CDR3 length: 16 residues. CDR3: CASSSPPGQGSGEQYF. DNA of the CDR3: TGTGCCAGCAGTTCCCCTCCGGGACAGGGGTCCGGGGAGCAGTACTTC.

The chain has TRBV27 and TRBJ2-2, with D possibly TRBD1 on 6 matching bases. V shed 5 bases and J shed 4 bases, with 17 bases lying between them. Germline CDR1 MNHEY, CDR2 SMNVEV (reference sequence). This CDR3 is 16 amino acids long. DNA for the CDR3: TGTGCCAGCAGTCCCAGATTTCAGGGGAGCACCGGGGAGCTGTTTTTT. This gives the protein CASSPRFQGSTGELFF.

The V and J genes are TRBV7-2 and TRBJ2-3; tentative D call: TRBD1 (5 bases). The length of the CDR3 is 14 residues. Germline loops: CDR1 SGHTA, CDR2 FQGNSA. Trimming shortened V by 5 bases and J by 4 bases, and 13 bases separated the two germline ends. This CDR3 is CASSPPRTPDTQYF. Written as DNA, the CDR3 is TGTGCCAGCAGCCCCCCGCGGACACCAGATACGCAGTATTTT.

The chain combines TRBV28 with TRBJ2-3; D is uncertain. CDR3 size: 15 residues. From germline, CDR1 is MDHEN and CDR2 SYDVKM. V lost 6 bases and J 2 bases, leaving 15 bases between the germline ends. The CDR3 loop reads CASRPPRRPTDTQYF. DNA for the CDR3: TGTGCCAGCAGACCTCCCCGCCGCCCCACAGATACGCAGTATTTT.

The chain combines TRBV10-3 with TRBJ2-1; TRBD2 matches 12 bases. V shed 6 bases and J 8 bases; nucleotides not matched to a gene: 2. This CDR3 has 13 residues. Germline V gene lookup returns CDR1 ENHRY and CDR2 SYGVKD. CDR3 nucleotide sequence: TGTGCCATCAGGACTAGCGGGAGTGATGAGCAGTTCTTC. It yields the protein CAIRTSGSDEQFF.

V gene TRBV5-1 combines with J gene TRBJ2-5, with D uncertain. Deletions cut 3 bases from V and 2 bases from J, with 11 bases between. The CDR3 has 14 amino acids. The germline gives CDR1 SGHRS, CDR2 YFSETQ. CDR3 amino acids: CASSWGTPQETQYF. Here the CDR3 DNA reads TGCGCCAGCAGCTGGGGTACCCCACAAGAGACCCAGTACTTC.